Presented here are 18 T cell receptor beta chains from one specimen sequenced in a study of OX40 agonist ivuxolimab in advanced cancers. Libraries were prepared by immunoSEQ multiplex PCR; TCRdb keeps only in-frame clonotypes and omits some of them. The sample contains over 65,000 clones, around 92% of which appear only once. The input for sequencing was CD4+ or CD8+ T cells sorted from blood, taken in a trial of the OX40 agonist ivuxolimab. All receptors come from an adult with an advanced solid tumor such as melanoma, head and neck, liver or kidney cancer.

The chain is built from TRBV5-1 and TRBJ1-1; TRBD1 matches 9 bases. The CDR3 length is 16 residues. CDR1 and CDR2 (germline): SGHRS, YFSETQ. Losses at the gene ends were 0 bases for V and 7 bases for J; bases not matched to a gene: 10. Here the CDR3 DNA reads TGCGCCAGCAGCTTGGCTCTGGGACAGGGAAGAAATGAAGCTTTCTTT. Its translation: CASSLALGQGRNEAFF.

The chain has TRBV19 and TRBJ2-1, with a possible D match to TRBD2 (6 bases). The germline V gene encodes CDR1 LNHDA and CDR2 SQIVND (reference sequence). The CDR3 sequence is 15 residues long. The ends were cut back, 0 bases at V and 9 bases at J, with 15 bases in the middle. The CDR3 region is CASSIDQGGPVEQFF. CDR3 bases: TGTGCCAGTAGTATAGATCAAGGAGGGCCCGTTGAGCAGTTCTTC.

The rearrangement uses TRBV11-2 and TRBJ1-1; D gene unclear. Germline V gives CDR1 SGHAT, CDR2 FQNNGV. This CDR3 comprises 16 residues. V dropped 0 bases and J dropped 3 bases, with 14 bases sitting between them. CDR3 in amino acids: CASSLDLWGLHTEAFF. CDR3 in DNA: TGTGCCAGCAGCTTAGATTTGTGGGGTCTGCACACTGAAGCTTTCTTT.

In nucleotides, the CDR3 is TGTGCCAGCAGCCAGGGGACAGCGGAGACCCAGTACTTC. It encodes CASSQGTAETQYF. The chain recombines TRBV7-3 with TRBJ2-5, with 7 positions matching TRBD1. Looked up from germline, CDR1 is SGHTA and CDR2 is FQGTGA. V was clipped by 5 bases and J by 5 bases; unmatched bases: 5. The CDR3 has 13 residues.

V gene TRBV10-3 combines with J gene TRBJ1-1; 10 nucleotides line up with TRBD1. From germline, CDR1 is ENHRY and CDR2 SYGVKD. The CDR3 spans 16 residues. V lost 6 bases, J lost 0 bases, and 7 bases stayed unmatched. CDR3: CAIRTDRGVMNTEAFF. The CDR3 nucleotides are TGTGCCATCAGAACGGACAGGGGGGTGATGAACACTGAAGCTTTCTTT.

The count of this clone is one. The chain couples TRBV11-2 to TRBJ2-7; 7 nucleotides line up with TRBD1. Germline V gene data show CDR1 as SGHAT and CDR2 as FQNNGV. The V gene end was trimmed by 0 bases and the J gene end by 4 bases; junction bases not matched to a gene: 6. The CDR3 totals 15 residues. The DNA for the CDR3 is TGTGCCAGCAGCTTAGATCCCCAACAGGGGTACGAGCAGTACTTC. This encodes CASSLDPQQGYEQYF.

The rearrangement joins TRBV30 to TRBJ2-3, with D uncertain. The germline V gene has CDR1 GTSNPN and CDR2 SVGIG (reference sequence). The CDR3 is 13 amino acids. The V end lost 7 bases, the J end lost 0 bases, and 11 bases lay between the germline ends. CDR3: CAFSRLSTDTQYF. The CDR3 bases are TGTGCCTTTAGTCGGCTTAGCACAGATACGCAGTATTTT.

This clone was found once. V usage is TRBV7-2 and J usage is TRBJ2-5; 9 nucleotides align to TRBD2. The CDR3 is 16 amino acids. The V segment lost 1 base and the J segment 5 bases; nucleotides outside the gene matches: 8. The germline V gene has CDR1 SGHTA and CDR2 FQGNSA. CDR3 coding DNA: TGTGCCAGCAGCTTAGAGGCAGCGGGAGGACGGGAGACCCAGTACTTC. It is translated as CASSLEAAGGRETQYF.

The V and J genes are TRBV5-4 and TRBJ1-3; 9 bases align to TRBD1. The V and J ends lost 3 bases and 2 bases, in that order; junction bases with no gene match: 6. CDR1 SGHNT and CDR2 YYREEE come from the germline V gene (reference sequence). The CDR3 consists of 16 residues. CDR3 sequence (DNA): TGTGCCAGCAGCTATAGACAGGGGGTCGCTGGAAACACCATATATTTT. It codes for CASSYRQGVAGNTIYF.

The V and J genes are TRBV6-5 and TRBJ1-2; D ambiguous. Trimming took off 4 bases at V and 8 bases at J, with 14 bases between the two ends. The CDR3 contains 13 residues. CDR1 and CDR2 (germline): MNHEY, SVGAGI. Here the CDR3 DNA reads TGTGCCAGCAGTTCCTTGGTCGAGCTAGGCTACACCTTC. Encoded protein: CASSSLVELGYTF.

The chain joins TRBV5-4 to TRBJ2-7; no clear D. Germline CDR1 is SGHNT and CDR2 is YYREEE (reference sequence). V dropped 5 bases and J dropped 6 bases, with 18 bases sitting between them. The CDR3 loop spans 14 amino acids. CDR3 bases: TGTGCCAGCAGTCCTTGTAGGAGCGCTTGCGAGCAGTACTTC. It specifies CASSPCRSACEQYF.

This clone was picked up one time. CDR3 in DNA: TGTGCCAGCAGTGTTCCCTTCGGAACTGGCCCCACCGGGGAGCTGTTTTTT. Its translation: CASSVPFGTGPTGELFF. This rearrangement joins TRBV6-1 to TRBJ2-2; no definite D call. The germline V and J ends were trimmed by 4 bases and 4 bases, with 19 bases remaining between them. This CDR3 is 17 amino acids long. In germline, CDR1 is MNHNS, CDR2 SASEGT.

The genes are TRBV2 and TRBJ2-7; 8 bases match TRBD1. CDR1 and CDR2 from the germline V gene are SNHLY and FYNNEI. With 5 bases clipped from V and 6 bases from J, the junction kept 9 bases outside the gene matches. CDR3 length equals 14 residues. CDR3 protein: CASSFRGHSLEQYF. CDR3 coding DNA: TGTGCCAGCAGTTTCAGGGGGCATTCCCTCGAGCAGTACTTC.

In its sample, this clone was seen a few times. The V gene is TRBV30, the J gene TRBJ2-7, with TRBD2 matching 11 bases. This CDR3 comprises 15 residues. Germline trimming cut 1 base from V and 6 bases from J; bases unmatched to any gene: 8. The V gene's germline CDR1 is GTSNPN and CDR2 SVGIG (reference sequence). The chain's CDR3 is CAWSGTSGSGSEQYF. CDR3 bases: TGTGCCTGGAGTGGGACTAGCGGGTCAGGCTCCGAGCAGTACTTC.

The V and J genes are TRBV6-5 and TRBJ2-1; D is undetermined. Trimming removed 0 bases at V and 2 bases at J, with 8 bases between. CDR1 is MNHEY, CDR2 SVGAGI, per germline. This CDR3 comprises 15 residues. For the CDR3, the DNA is TGTGCCAGCAGTTACTCCCCCGGGCCCTACAATGAGCAGTTCTTC. This codes for CASSYSPGPYNEQFF.

The V gene is TRBV11-1, the J gene TRBJ2-3, with 9 nucleotides matching TRBD2. Germline-derived CDR1 and CDR2 are SGHAT and FQDESV (reference sequence). This CDR3 has 16 residues. J was trimmed by 1 base and V by 4 bases; bases with no gene match: 6. The CDR3 sequence is CASSSSGRMGTDTQYF. The CDR3 DNA follows: TGTGCCAGCAGCTCCAGCGGGAGGATGGGCACAGATACGCAGTATTTT.

This chain joins TRBV5-8 and TRBJ1-4; maybe TRBD1 (5 bases). The CDR3 is 14 amino acids. Germline assignment: CDR1 SGHTS and CDR2 YDEGEE. V was shortened by 4 bases and J by 8 bases, with 15 bases between the two germline ends. The DNA for the CDR3 is TGTGCCAGCAGCGCAGGTGGGGCTGGCGAAAAACTGTTTTTT. This sequence encodes CASSAGGAGEKLFF.

This chain uses TRBV5-1 with TRBJ1-4, with D maybe TRBD1 (5 bases). CDR3 length equals 13 residues. V gave up 5 bases and J gave up 5 bases, with 10 bases separating them. Germline loops: CDR1 SGHRS, CDR2 YFSETQ. CDR3 bases: TGCGCCAGCAGGCCGGGGACGAATGAAAAACTGTTTTTT. The encoded protein is CASRPGTNEKLFF. Full variable domain (rest looked up from reference TRBV5-1 and TRBJ1-4): KAGVTQTPRYLIKTRGQQVTLSCSPISGHRSVSWYQQTPGQGLQFLFEYFSETQRNKGNFPGRFSGRQFSNSRSEMNVSTLELGDSALYLCASRPGTNEKLFFGSGTQLSVL.